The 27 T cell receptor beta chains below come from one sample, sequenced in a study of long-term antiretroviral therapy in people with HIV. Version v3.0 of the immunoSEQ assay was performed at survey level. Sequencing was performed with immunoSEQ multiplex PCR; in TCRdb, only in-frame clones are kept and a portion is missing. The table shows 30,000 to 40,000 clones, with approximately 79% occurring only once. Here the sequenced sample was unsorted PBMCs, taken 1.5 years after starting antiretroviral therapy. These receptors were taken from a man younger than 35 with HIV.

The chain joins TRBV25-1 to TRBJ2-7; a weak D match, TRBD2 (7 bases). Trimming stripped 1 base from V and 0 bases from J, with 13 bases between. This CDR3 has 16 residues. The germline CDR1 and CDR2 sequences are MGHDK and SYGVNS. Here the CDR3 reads CASSEWGGANSYEQYF. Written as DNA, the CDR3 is TGTGCCAGCAGTGAATGGGGGGGGGCAAACTCCTACGAGCAGTACTTC.

DNA for the CDR3: TGTGCCAGAAGCTTGGGGGGGAGGAGGGAGGCCGGGGAGCTGTTTTTT. It is translated as CARSLGGRREAGELFF. The rearrangement joins TRBV5-3 to TRBJ2-2, with D perhaps matching TRBD2 (6 bases). TRBV5-3 is reported as an ORF; its role is uncertain. The CDR3 runs to 16 residues. V was shortened by 0 bases and J by 6 bases, with 15 bases between the two germline ends.

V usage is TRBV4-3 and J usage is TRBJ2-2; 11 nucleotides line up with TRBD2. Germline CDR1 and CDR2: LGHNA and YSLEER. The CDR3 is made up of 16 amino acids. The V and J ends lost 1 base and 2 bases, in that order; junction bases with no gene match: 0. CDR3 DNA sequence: TGCGCCAGCAGCCAAGGACTAGCGGGAAACACCGGGGAGCTGTTTTTT. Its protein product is CASSQGLAGNTGELFF.

CDR3 amino acids: CASSLLGQLNYGYTF. CDR3 bases: TGTGCCAGCAGTTTATTGGGACAGCTTAACTATGGCTACACCTTC. V and J are TRBV27 and TRBJ1-2; TRBD1 agrees at 7 bases. Per germline, CDR1 MNHEY and CDR2 SMNVEV (reference sequence). V was pared by 1 base and J by 1 base, with 3 bases of the junction left unmatched. This CDR3 spans 15 amino acids.

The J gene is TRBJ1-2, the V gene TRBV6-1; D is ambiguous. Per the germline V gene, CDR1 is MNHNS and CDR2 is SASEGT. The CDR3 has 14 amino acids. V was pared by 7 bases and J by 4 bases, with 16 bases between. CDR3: CASTGSRVGYGYTF. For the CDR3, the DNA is TGTGCCAGCACTGGATCGCGGGTCGGCTATGGCTACACCTTC.

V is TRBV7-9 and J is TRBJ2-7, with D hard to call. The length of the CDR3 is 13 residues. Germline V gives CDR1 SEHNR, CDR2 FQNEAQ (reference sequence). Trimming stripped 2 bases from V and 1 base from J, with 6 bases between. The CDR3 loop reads CASSLPRSYEQYF. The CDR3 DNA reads TGTGCCAGCAGCTTACCGAGATCCTACGAGCAGTACTTC.

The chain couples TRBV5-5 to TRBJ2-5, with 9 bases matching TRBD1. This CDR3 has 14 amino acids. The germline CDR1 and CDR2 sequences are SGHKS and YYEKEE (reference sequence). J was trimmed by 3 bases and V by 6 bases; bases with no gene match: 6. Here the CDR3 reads CASNTWTGEETQYF. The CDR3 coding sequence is TGTGCCAGCAACACTTGGACAGGGGAAGAGACCCAGTACTTC.

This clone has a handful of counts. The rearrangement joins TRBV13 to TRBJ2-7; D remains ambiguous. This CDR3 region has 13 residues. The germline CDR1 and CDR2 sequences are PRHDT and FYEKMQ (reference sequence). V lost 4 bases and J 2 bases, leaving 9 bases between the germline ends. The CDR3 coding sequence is TGTGCCAGCAGCTACACATCCCCCTACGAGCAGTACTTC. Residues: CASSYTSPYEQYF.

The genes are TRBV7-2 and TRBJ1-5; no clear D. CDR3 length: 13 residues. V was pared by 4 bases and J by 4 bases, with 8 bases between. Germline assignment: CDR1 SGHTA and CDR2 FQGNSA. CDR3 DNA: TGTGCCAGCAGCTCCCAAAATAATCAGCCCCAGCATTTT. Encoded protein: CASSSQNNQPQHF.

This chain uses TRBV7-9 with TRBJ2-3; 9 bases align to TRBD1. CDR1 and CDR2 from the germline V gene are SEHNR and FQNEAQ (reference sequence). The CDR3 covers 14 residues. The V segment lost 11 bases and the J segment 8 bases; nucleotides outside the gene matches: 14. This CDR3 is CAGKRGTGSRTQYF. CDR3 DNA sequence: TGTGCCGGCAAACGGGGGACAGGGTCCCGTACGCAGTATTTT.

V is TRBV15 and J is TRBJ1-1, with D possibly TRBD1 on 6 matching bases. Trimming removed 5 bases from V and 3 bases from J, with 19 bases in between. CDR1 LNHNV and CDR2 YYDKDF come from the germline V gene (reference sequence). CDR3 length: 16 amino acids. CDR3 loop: CATSPPLVGGHTEAFF. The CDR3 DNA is TGTGCCACCAGCCCCCCCTTGGTAGGGGGGCACACTGAAGCTTTCTTT.

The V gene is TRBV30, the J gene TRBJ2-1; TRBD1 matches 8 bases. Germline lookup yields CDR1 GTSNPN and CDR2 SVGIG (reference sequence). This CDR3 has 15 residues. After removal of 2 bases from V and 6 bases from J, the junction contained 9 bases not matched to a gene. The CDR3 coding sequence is TGTGCCTGGAGTCTACTCGGACAGGGTGCCAATGAGCAGTTCTTC. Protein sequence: CAWSLLGQGANEQFF.

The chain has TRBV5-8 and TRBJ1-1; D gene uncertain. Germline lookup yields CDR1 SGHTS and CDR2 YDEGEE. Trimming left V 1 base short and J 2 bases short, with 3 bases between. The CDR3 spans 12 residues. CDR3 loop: CASSLYNTEAFF. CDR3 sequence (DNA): TGTGCCAGCAGCTTGTACAACACTGAAGCTTTCTTT.

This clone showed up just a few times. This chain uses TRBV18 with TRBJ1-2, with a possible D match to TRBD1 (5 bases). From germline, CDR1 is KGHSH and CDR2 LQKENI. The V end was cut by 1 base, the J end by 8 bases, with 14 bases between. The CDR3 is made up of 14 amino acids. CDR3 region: CASSPRGVAGGYTF. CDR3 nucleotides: TGTGCCAGCTCACCACGAGGTGTCGCAGGGGGCTACACCTTC.

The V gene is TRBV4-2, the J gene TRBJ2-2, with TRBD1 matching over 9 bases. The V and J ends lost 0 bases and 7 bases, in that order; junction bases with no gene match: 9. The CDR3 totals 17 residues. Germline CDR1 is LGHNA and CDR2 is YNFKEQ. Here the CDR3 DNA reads TGTGCCAGCAGCCAAGATCCCGGGACAGGGTCGAGCGGGGAGCTGTTTTTT. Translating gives CASSQDPGTGSSGELFF.

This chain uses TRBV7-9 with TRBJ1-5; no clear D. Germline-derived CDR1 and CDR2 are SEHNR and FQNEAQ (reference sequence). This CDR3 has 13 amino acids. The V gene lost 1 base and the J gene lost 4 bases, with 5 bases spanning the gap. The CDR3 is CASSLGLNQPQHF. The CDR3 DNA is TGTGCCAGCAGCTTAGGCCTTAATCAGCCCCAGCATTTT. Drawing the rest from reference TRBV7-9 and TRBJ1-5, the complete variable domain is DTGVSQNPRHKITKRGQNVTFRCDPISEHNRLYWYRQTLGQGPEFLTYFQNEAQLEKSRLLSDRFSAERPKGSFSTLEIQRTEQGDSAMYLCASSLGLNQPQHFGDGTRLSIL.

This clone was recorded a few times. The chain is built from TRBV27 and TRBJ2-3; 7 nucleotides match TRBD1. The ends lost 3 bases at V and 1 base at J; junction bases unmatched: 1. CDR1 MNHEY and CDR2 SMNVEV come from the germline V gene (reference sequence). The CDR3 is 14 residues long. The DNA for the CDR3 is TGTGCCAGCAGTTTCGGACAGGGCACAGATACGCAGTATTTT. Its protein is CASSFGQGTDTQYF.

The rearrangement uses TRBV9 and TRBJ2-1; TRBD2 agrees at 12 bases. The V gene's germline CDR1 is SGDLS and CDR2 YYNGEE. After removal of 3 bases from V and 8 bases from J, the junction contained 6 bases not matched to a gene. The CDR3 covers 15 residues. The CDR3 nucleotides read TGTGCCAGCAGCGCCCTAGCGGGAGGGCCCGATGAGCAGTTCTTC. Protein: CASSALAGGPDEQFF.

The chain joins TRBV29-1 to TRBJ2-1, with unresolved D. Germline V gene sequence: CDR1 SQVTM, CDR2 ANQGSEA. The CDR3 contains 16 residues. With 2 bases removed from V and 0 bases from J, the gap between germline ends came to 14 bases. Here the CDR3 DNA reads TGCAGCGTTGAACTAGACCAACCGAGCTCCTACAATGAGCAGTTCTTC. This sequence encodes CSVELDQPSSYNEQFF.

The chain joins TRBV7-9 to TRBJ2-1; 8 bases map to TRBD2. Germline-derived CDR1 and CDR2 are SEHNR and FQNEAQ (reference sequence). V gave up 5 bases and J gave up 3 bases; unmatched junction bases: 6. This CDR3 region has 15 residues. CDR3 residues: CASSTSGTSYNEQFF. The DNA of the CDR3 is TGTGCCAGCAGCACTTCCGGGACTAGCTACAATGAGCAGTTCTTC.

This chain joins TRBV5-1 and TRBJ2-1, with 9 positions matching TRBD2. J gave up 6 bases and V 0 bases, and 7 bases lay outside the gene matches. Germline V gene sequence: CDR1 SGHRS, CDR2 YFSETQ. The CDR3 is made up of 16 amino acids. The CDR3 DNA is TGCGCCAGCAGCTTGGTGGCGGGAGGGCCCGGCAATGAGCAGTTCTTC. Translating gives CASSLVAGGPGNEQFF.

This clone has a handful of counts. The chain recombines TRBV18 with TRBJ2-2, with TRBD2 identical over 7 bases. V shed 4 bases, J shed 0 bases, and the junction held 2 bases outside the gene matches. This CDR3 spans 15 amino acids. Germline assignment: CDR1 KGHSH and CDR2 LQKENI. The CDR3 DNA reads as TGTGCCAGCTCACTAGCGGGCGCGAACACCGGGGAGCTGTTTTTT. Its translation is CASSLAGANTGELFF.

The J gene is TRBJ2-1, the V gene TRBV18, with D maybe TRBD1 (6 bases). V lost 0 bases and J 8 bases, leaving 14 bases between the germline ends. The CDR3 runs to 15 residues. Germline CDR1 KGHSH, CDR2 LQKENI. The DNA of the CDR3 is TGTGCCAGCTCACCACCAGTGGGGCCAGGGGATGAGCAGTTCTTC. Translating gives CASSPPVGPGDEQFF.

This CDR3 is CAWSGVEGKAFF. The CDR3 DNA is TGTGCCTGGAGTGGGGTGGAGGGTAAAGCTTTCTTT. The chain combines TRBV30 with TRBJ1-1; D gene ambiguous. This CDR3 has 12 amino acids. CDR1 and CDR2 from the germline V gene are GTSNPN and SVGIG (reference sequence). Trimming pared 1 base from V and 9 bases from J, leaving 12 bases between.

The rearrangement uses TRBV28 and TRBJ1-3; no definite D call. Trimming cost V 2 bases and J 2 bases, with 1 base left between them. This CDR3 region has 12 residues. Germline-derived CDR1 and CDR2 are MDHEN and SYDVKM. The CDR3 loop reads CASSLAGNTIYF. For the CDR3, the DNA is TGTGCCAGCAGTTTAGCTGGAAACACCATATATTTT. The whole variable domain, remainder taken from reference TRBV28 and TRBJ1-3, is DVKVTQSSRYLVKRTGEKVFLECVQDMDHENMFWYRQDPGLGLRLIYFSYDVKMKEKGDIPEGYSVSREKKERFSLILESASTNQTSMYLCASSLAGNTIYFGEGSWLTVV.

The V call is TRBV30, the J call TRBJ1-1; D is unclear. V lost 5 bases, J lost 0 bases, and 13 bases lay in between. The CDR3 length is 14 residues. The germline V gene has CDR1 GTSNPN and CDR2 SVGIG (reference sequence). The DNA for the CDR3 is TGTGCCTGGCAACTGGCCGTCTTGAACACTGAAGCTTTCTTT. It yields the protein CAWQLAVLNTEAFF.

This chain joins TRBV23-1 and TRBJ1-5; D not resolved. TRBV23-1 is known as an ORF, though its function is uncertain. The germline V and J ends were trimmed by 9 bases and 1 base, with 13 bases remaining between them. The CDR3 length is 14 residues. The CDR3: CARVVPPSNQPQHF. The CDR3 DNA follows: TGCGCCAGGGTGGTCCCGCCCAGCAATCAGCCCCAGCATTTT.